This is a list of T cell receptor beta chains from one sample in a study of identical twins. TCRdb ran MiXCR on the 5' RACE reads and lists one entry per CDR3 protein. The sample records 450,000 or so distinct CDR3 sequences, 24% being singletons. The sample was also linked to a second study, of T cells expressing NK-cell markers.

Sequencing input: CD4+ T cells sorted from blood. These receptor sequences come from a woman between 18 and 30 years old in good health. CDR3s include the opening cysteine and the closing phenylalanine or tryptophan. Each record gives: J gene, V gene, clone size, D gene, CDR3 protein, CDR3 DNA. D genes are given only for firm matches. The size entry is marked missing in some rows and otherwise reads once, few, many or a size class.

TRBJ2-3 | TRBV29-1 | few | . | CSVRIRTLTDTQYF | TGCAGCGTTAGGATCCGAACGCTTACAGATACGCAGTATTTT
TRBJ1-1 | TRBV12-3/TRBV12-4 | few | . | CASSFRAPPAFF | TGTGCCAGCAGTTTCCGGGCCCCCCCAGCTTTCTTT
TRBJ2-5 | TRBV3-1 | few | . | CASSQVVETQYF | TGTGCCAGCAGCCAAGTGGTAGAGACCCAGTACTTC
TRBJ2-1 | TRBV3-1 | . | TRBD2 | CASSQVSSGRTYEQFF | TGTGCCAGCAGCCAAGTCTCTAGCGGGAGAACGTATGAGCAGTTCTTC
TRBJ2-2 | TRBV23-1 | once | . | CASDRGYGELFF | TGCGCCAGCGACCGGGGCTACGGGGAGCTGTTTTTT
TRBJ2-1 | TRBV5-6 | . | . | CASSLPYIGGMEQFF | TGTGCCAGCAGCTTGCCTTACATCGGGGGAATGGAGCAGTTCTTC
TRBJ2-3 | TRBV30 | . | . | CAWNGGRATDTQYF | TGTGCCTGGAATGGGGGGAGAGCCACAGATACGCAGTATTTT
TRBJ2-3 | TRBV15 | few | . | CATSVGADTDTQYF | TGTGCCACCAGCGTGGGAGCAGACACAGATACGCAGTATTTT
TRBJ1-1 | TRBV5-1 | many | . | CASSLAQGNTEAFF | TGCGCCAGCAGCTTGGCTCAGGGAAACACTGAAGCTTTCTTT
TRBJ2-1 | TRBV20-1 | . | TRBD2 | CSANPRLAGVNEQFF | TGCAGTGCAAACCCCCGCCTAGCGGGGGTTAATGAGCAGTTCTTC
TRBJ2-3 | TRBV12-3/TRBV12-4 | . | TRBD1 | CASSWTGVGTRFF | TGTGCCAGCAGTTGGACAGGGGTCGGTACGAGGTTTTTT
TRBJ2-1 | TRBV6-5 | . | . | CASSYGSGAPQFF | TGTGCCAGCAGTTACGGGTCGGGGGCTCCCCAGTTCTTC
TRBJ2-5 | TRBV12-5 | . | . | CASGLVRGAGAETQYF | TGTGCTAGTGGTTTGGTACGAGGGGCTGGAGCAGAGACCCAGTACTTC
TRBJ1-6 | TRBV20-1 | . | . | CSAREDGRHTYNSPLHF | TGCAGTGCTAGAGAGGACGGACGACATACTTATAATTCACCCCTCCACTTT
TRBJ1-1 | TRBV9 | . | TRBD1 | CASSVGGTGNTEAFF | TGTGCCAGCAGCGTAGGGGGGACAGGGAACACTGAAGCTTTCTTT
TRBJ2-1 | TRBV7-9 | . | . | CASSLREKVYNEQFF | TGTGCCAGCAGCTTAAGGGAGAAAGTCTACAATGAGCAGTTCTTC
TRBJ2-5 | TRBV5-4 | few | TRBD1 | CASMPGQQETQYF | TGTGCCAGCATGCCGGGACAGCAAGAGACCCAGTACTTC
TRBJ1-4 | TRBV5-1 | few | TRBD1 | CASSTGQGAGDEKLFF | TGCGCCAGCAGCACCGGACAGGGCGCAGGGGATGAAAAACTGTTTTTT
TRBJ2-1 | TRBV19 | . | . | CASSILRVGSEQFF | TGTGCCAGTAGTATATTGAGGGTTGGTAGTGAGCAGTTCTTC
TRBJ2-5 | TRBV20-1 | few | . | CSARLRETQYF | TGCAGTGCTAGATTACGAGAGACCCAGTACTTC
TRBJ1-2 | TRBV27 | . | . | CASSPTGRESGYTF | TGTGCCAGCAGTCCCACGGGACGGGAGTCGGGCTACACCTTC
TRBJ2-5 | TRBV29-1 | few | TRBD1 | CSVERGLGETQYF | TGCAGCGTTGAGAGGGGGCTCGGGGAGACCCAGTACTTC
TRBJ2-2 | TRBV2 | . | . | CASTLQVETGELFF | TGTGCCAGCACTCTCCAGGTGGAGACCGGGGAGCTGTTTTTT
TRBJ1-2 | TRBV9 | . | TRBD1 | CASSVGAGQNYGYTF | TGTGCCAGCAGCGTAGGGGCGGGACAGAACTATGGCTACACCTTC
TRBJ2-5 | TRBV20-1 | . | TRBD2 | CSLEASGHGSQYF | TGCAGTCTCGAGGCTAGCGGTCATGGGTCCCAGTACTTC
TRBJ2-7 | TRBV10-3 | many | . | CAISETGSYEQYF | TGTGCCATCAGTGAAACAGGCTCCTACGAGCAGTACTTC
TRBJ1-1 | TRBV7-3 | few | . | CASSYDRNTEAFF | TGTGCCAGCAGCTACGACAGGAACACTGAAGCTTTCTTT
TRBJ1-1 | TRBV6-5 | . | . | CASSWGGETANEAFF | TGTGCCAGCAGTTGGGGGGGTGAGACAGCCAATGAAGCTTTCTTT
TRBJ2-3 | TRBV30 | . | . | CAWSVWGRENTQYF | TGTGCCTGGAGTGTATGGGGTAGGGAGAATACGCAGTATTTT
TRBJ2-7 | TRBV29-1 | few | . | CSVGTPMADEQYF | TGCAGCGTTGGGACTCCGATGGCCGACGAGCAGTACTTC
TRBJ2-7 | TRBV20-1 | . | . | CSARIGLFSEQYF | TGCAGTGCTAGGATCGGTCTCTTCTCCGAGCAGTACTTC
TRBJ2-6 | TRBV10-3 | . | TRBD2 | CATRGGTSGANVLTF | TGTGCCACCCGGGGGGGGACCTCTGGGGCCAACGTCCTGACTTTC
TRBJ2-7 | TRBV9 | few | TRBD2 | CASSVATSGSTYEQYF | TGTGCCAGCAGCGTAGCGACTAGCGGGAGTACCTACGAGCAGTACTTC
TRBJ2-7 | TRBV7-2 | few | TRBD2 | CASTPRLASYEQYF | TGTGCCAGCACCCCTCGACTAGCCTCCTACGAGCAGTACTTC
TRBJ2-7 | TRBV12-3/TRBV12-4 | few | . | CASTSGTGAYEQYF | TGTGCCAGCACCAGCGGGACAGGAGCCTACGAGCAGTACTTC